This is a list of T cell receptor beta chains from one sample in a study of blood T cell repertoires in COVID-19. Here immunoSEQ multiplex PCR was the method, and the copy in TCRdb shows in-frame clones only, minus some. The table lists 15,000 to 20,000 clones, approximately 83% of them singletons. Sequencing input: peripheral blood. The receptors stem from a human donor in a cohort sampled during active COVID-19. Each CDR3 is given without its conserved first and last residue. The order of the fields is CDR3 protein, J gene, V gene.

cdr3_aa: ASSDLAGSTFTYNEQF; j_call: TRBJ2-1; v_call: TRBV2
cdr3_aa: ASSARRLAGEQF; j_call: TRBJ2-1; v_call: TRBV7-2
cdr3_aa: ASSLGGSGTEAF; j_call: TRBJ1-1; v_call: TRBV27
cdr3_aa: ASSDSIAGGRDTQY; j_call: TRBJ2-3; v_call: TRBV6-1
cdr3_aa: ASSVLAGAYNEQF; j_call: TRBJ2-1; v_call: TRBV6-4
cdr3_aa: ATGEGPSTDTQY; j_call: TRBJ2-3; v_call: TRBV15
cdr3_aa: ASSTGDQPQH; j_call: TRBJ1-5; v_call: TRBV6-5
cdr3_aa: ASSSRAGGTDTQY; j_call: TRBJ2-3; v_call: TRBV9
cdr3_aa: ASSPFPGLAGGDTDTQY; j_call: TRBJ2-3; v_call: TRBV3-1/TRBV3-2
cdr3_aa: ASSQEAGASPNQPQH; j_call: TRBJ1-5; v_call: TRBV4-2
cdr3_aa: SGLGGDNEKLF; j_call: TRBJ1-4; v_call: TRBV29-1
cdr3_aa: ASRGTSGGEQF; j_call: TRBJ2-1; v_call: TRBV9
cdr3_aa: ASSYSADTGELF; j_call: TRBJ2-2; v_call: TRBV6-2/TRBV6-3
cdr3_aa: ASSEEPGSVGELF; j_call: TRBJ2-2; v_call: TRBV6-1
cdr3_aa: ATSDPGGTSSYEQY; j_call: TRBJ2-7; v_call: TRBV24-1
cdr3_aa: ASSQDLAGAYEQY; j_call: TRBJ2-7; v_call: TRBV4-2
cdr3_aa: ASQMDRGDTDTQY; j_call: TRBJ2-3; v_call: TRBV18
cdr3_aa: ASSLGTVVEAF; j_call: TRBJ1-1; v_call: TRBV5-1
cdr3_aa: ASSFQASSYNSPLH; j_call: TRBJ1-6; v_call: TRBV28
cdr3_aa: ATSTLQGATSGANVLT; j_call: TRBJ2-6; v_call: TRBV15
cdr3_aa: ASSADYHLNEQF; j_call: TRBJ2-1; v_call: TRBV9
cdr3_aa: ASSPSAGANEKLF; j_call: TRBJ1-4; v_call: TRBV18
cdr3_aa: ASTRGHTSGNTIY; j_call: TRBJ1-3; v_call: TRBV9
cdr3_aa: ASSFYVTGELF; j_call: TRBJ2-2; v_call: TRBV27
cdr3_aa: ASSQTGRGTYNEQF; j_call: TRBJ2-1; v_call: TRBV21-1
cdr3_aa: ASSVVNRVGSGYT; j_call: TRBJ1-2; v_call: TRBV9
cdr3_aa: ASSLPSGRRATDTQY; j_call: TRBJ2-3; v_call: TRBV7-9
cdr3_aa: ASSSSVGTQY; j_call: TRBJ2-5; v_call: TRBV12-3/TRBV12-4
cdr3_aa: ANKTGH; j_call: TRBJ1-3; v_call: TRBV27
cdr3_aa: ASSVASGVDNEQF; j_call: TRBJ2-1; v_call: TRBV9
cdr3_aa: AWSPVLESSYEQY; j_call: TRBJ2-7; v_call: TRBV30
cdr3_aa: AISLAGAEDTQY; j_call: TRBJ2-3; v_call: TRBV10-3
cdr3_aa: ASSLASTYNEQF; j_call: TRBJ2-1; v_call: TRBV5-1
cdr3_aa: ASSGTGNQPQH; j_call: TRBJ1-5; v_call: TRBV19
cdr3_aa: ASSSPRGEQY; j_call: TRBJ2-7; v_call: TRBV5-1
cdr3_aa: ASSARDRKETQY; j_call: TRBJ2-5; v_call: TRBV4-1
cdr3_aa: ASSQGTGHTGELF; j_call: TRBJ2-2; v_call: TRBV4-1
cdr3_aa: ASSRGGVWVDAF; j_call: TRBJ1-1; v_call: TRBV7-8
cdr3_aa: ASSLYQYEGYYGYT; j_call: TRBJ1-2; v_call: TRBV27
cdr3_aa: ASRRQDVGNIQY; j_call: TRBJ2-4; v_call: TRBV19
cdr3_aa: ASLPGQTTNEKLF; j_call: TRBJ1-4; v_call: TRBV30
cdr3_aa: ASSFVTGGITGELF; j_call: TRBJ2-2; v_call: TRBV28
cdr3_aa: ATSPGTFLEQY; j_call: TRBJ2-7; v_call: TRBV24-1
cdr3_aa: ASSLLSGYRNQPQH; j_call: TRBJ1-5; v_call: TRBV11-2
cdr3_aa: ASKSGSPGVEQY; j_call: TRBJ2-7; v_call: TRBV19
cdr3_aa: ASSWKGLAGAHNEQF; j_call: TRBJ2-1; v_call: TRBV5-5
cdr3_aa: ASRLQGAGNQPQH; j_call: TRBJ1-5; v_call: TRBV28
cdr3_aa: ASSLDLGQYNEQF; j_call: TRBJ2-1; v_call: TRBV7-8
cdr3_aa: ASSRGTSVNRETQY; j_call: TRBJ2-5; v_call: TRBV5-4
cdr3_aa: ASSVLAGGTDTQY; j_call: TRBJ2-3; v_call: TRBV6-4
cdr3_aa: ASSSRFDSYYNEQF; j_call: TRBJ2-1; v_call: TRBV11-2
cdr3_aa: ASSPTSSAPYNEQF; j_call: TRBJ2-1; v_call: TRBV6-2/TRBV6-3
cdr3_aa: ASSSGLAANTGELF; j_call: TRBJ2-2; v_call: TRBV7-9
cdr3_aa: ASSSTPSDITQPQH; j_call: TRBJ1-5; v_call: TRBV6-2/TRBV6-3
cdr3_aa: ATSRDETYTEAF; j_call: TRBJ1-1; v_call: TRBV15